A selection of T cell receptor beta chains follows, all from one sample in a study of shared clonotypes between healthy human individuals. Profiling relied on immunoSEQ multiplex PCR, and the TCRdb table lists in-frame clones only, not all of them. The sample records more than 1 million clones, 78% being singletons. The sample consisted of memory CD4+ T cells from PBMCs. The receptors come from a man younger than 35 in good health. Some clones in this sample may be carry-over from other donors' samples. Each CDR3 is given with its conserved first and last residue. D genes are given only for firm matches. Clone size is not always given. Where it is, it says once, few, many or a class for expanded clones.

v_gene,len,abundance,d_gene,j_gene,CDR3aa,CDR3nt
TRBV6-5,14,-,TRBD1,TRBJ2-7,CASRAGQGYYEQYF,TGTGCCAGCAGGGCGGGACAGGGATATTACGAGCAGTACTTC
TRBV7-9,14,-,-,TRBJ1-5,CASSPRDSNQPQHF,TGTGCCAGCAGCCCCCGGGACAGCAATCAGCCCCAGCATTTT
TRBV7-2,15,-,-,TRBJ1-2,CASSGYRTDFYGYTF,TGTGCCAGCAGCGGCTACCGGACAGACTTCTATGGCTACACCTTC
TRBV4-2,20,-,-,TRBJ2-3,CASSQDPVNLAEGTSNTQYF,TGTGCCAGCAGCCAAGATCCGGTCAATTTAGCGGAGGGCACATCGAATACGCAGTATTTT
TRBV11-2,15,-,TRBD1,TRBJ1-3,CASSHTGGSGNTIYF,TGTGCCAGCAGCCATACAGGGGGCTCTGGAAACACCATATATTTT
TRBV18,15,few,-,TRBJ1-2,CASSPPTASNYGYTF,TGTGCCAGCTCACCCCCAACCGCCTCGAACTATGGCTACACCTTC
TRBV5-1,16,-,TRBD2,TRBJ2-1,CASSLGLAGYHNEQFF,TGCGCCAGCAGCTTGGGACTAGCGGGCTACCACAATGAGCAGTTCTTC
TRBV29-1,13,few,TRBD1,TRBJ2-5,CSVIWTGDETQYF,TGCAGCGTTATTTGGACAGGGGACGAGACCCAGTACTTC
TRBV4-1,13,-,-,TRBJ2-5,CASSRGPQETQYF,TGCGCCAGCAGCCGAGGCCCTCAAGAGACCCAGTACTTC
TRBV11-2,14,-,TRBD1,TRBJ2-2,CASSPQTGTGELFF,TGTGCCAGCAGCCCCCAGACAGGGACCGGGGAGCTGTTTTTT
TRBV10-3,15,-,-,TRBJ1-1,CASGPSALSGAEAFF,TGTGCCTCCGGACCCTCCGCTTTATCGGGGGCTGAAGCTTTCTTT
TRBV7-8,15,-,-,TRBJ1-5,CASSSFRGGNQPQHF,TGTGCCAGCAGCTCCTTTCGGGGGGGCAATCAGCCCCAGCATTTT
TRBV5-1,13,-,-,TRBJ2-1,CASSRGSGEEQFF,TGCGCCAGCAGCCGCGGTAGCGGAGAGGAGCAGTTCTTC
TRBV10-2,13,-,-,TRBJ1-1,CASRTEENTEAFF,TGCGCCAGCAGGACCGAAGAGAACACTGAAGCTTTCTTT
TRBV18,12,-,-,TRBJ1-1,CASSPRATEAFF,TGTGCCAGCTCACCCCGGGCCACTGAAGCTTTCTTT
TRBV9,15,-,TRBD1,TRBJ1-6,CASSVGGQGNSPLHF,TGTGCCAGCAGCGTCGGGGGACAGGGAAATTCACCCCTCCACTTT
TRBV6-5,13,-,-,TRBJ2-3,CASSSTNSDTQYF,TGTGCCAGCAGTTCCACCAATTCAGATACGCAGTATTTT
TRBV2,13,-,TRBD1,TRBJ1-1,CAGKGQINTEAFF,TGTGCCGGAAAGGGACAGATCAACACTGAAGCTTTCTTT
TRBV18,13,-,-,TRBJ2-7,CASSPSVYGEQYF,TGTGCCAGCTCACCATCAGTTTACGGCGAGCAGTACTTC
TRBV6-5,15,-,-,TRBJ2-3,CASSRAGFSTDTQYF,TGTGCCAGCAGCCGCGCCGGGTTTAGCACAGATACGCAGTATTTT
TRBV28,13,few,-,TRBJ1-2,CASSPGHNYGYTF,TGTGCCAGCAGTCCCGGACACAACTATGGCTACACCTTC
TRBV7-8,15,-,-,TRBJ2-3,CASSFRALSTDTQYF,TGTGCCAGCAGCTTCCGGGCCCTAAGCACAGATACGCAGTATTTT
TRBV5-5,14,few,-,TRBJ1-1,CASSLGARNTEAFF,TGTGCCAGCAGTCTTGGGGCGCGAAACACTGAAGCTTTCTTT
TRBV30,14,many,-,TRBJ2-5,CACWSPILQETQYF,TGTGCCTGTTGGTCCCCAATCCTTCAAGAGACCCAGTACTTC
TRBV5-1,16,-,TRBD2,TRBJ2-2,CASSPLGVAGAGELFF,TGCGCCAGCAGCCCATTGGGCGTAGCGGGAGCCGGGGAGCTGTTTTTT
TRBV5-1,14,few,-,TRBJ1-2,CASSDQGLDYGYTF,TGCGCCAGCAGCGACCAGGGGTTGGACTATGGCTACACCTTC
TRBV28,16,-,TRBD1,TRBJ2-5,CASNPPGQGARETQYF,TGTGCCAGCAATCCTCCGGGACAGGGGGCACGGGAGACCCAGTACTTC